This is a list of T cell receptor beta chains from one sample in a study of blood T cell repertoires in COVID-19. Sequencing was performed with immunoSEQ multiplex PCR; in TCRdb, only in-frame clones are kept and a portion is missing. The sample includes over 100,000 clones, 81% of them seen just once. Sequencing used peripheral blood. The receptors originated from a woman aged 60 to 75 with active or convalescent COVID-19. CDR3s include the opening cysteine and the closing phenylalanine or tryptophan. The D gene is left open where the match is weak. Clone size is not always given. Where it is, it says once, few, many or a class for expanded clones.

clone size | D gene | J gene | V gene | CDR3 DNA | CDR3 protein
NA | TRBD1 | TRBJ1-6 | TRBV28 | TGTGCCAGCGACTCTGGACAGGTCTCACCCCTCCACTTT | CASDSGQVSPLHF
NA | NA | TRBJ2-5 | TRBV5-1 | TGCGCCAGCAGCTCAGGGTCCTCAGGAGAGACCCAGTACTTC | CASSSGSSGETQYF
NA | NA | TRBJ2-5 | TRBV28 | TGTGCCAGCAGTAAAGCAGGGGTACAAGAGACCCAGTACTTC | CASSKAGVQETQYF
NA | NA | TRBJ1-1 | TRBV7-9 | TGTGCCAGCAGAGGTGCGGGGGCTGAAGCTTTCTTT | CASRGAGAEAFF
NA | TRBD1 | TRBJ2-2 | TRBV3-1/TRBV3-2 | TGTGCCAGCAGCTTCGGACAGGGTGTTCTCGGGGAGCTGTTTTTT | CASSFGQGVLGELFF
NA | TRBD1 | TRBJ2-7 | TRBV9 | TGTGCCAGCAGCCAAACCGGACAGGGGTACGAGCAGTACTTC | CASSQTGQGYEQYF
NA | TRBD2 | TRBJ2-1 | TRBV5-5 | TGTGCCAGCAGCTTGGATGGCGGGGGGACATACAATGAGCAGTTCTTC | CASSLDGGGTYNEQFF
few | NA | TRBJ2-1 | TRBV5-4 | TGTGCCAGCAGCAGGGCGACCGAGGGGGGGAATGAGCAGTTCTTC | CASSRATEGGNEQFF
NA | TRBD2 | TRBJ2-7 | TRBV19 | TGTGCCAGTAGTCCGGGACTAGCCTCCTACGAGCAGTACTTC | CASSPGLASYEQYF
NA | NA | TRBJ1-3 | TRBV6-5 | TGTGCCACACGCCCGGGGGGGCTTTCCGGAAACACCATATATTTT | CATRPGGLSGNTIYF
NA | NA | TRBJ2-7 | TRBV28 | TGTGCCAGCAGTTTATACCCCGAGGGAGGCTACGAGCAGTACTTC | CASSLYPEGGYEQYF
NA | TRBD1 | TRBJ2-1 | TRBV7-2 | TGTGCCAGCAGGAAGGACAGGGGGACCTACAATGAGCAGTTCTTC | CASRKDRGTYNEQFF
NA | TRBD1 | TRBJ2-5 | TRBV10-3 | TGTGCCACTACTTGGACAGGCGAGTTACAAGAGACCCAGTACTTC | CATTWTGELQETQYF
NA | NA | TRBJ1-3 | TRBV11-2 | TGTGCCAGCAGCTTAAATCCCCGGGGGGCCGGAAACACCATATATTTT | CASSLNPRGAGNTIYF
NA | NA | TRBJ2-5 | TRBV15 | TGTGCCACCAGCAGTGGCTTGGGGCAGCAAGAGACCCAGTACTTC | CATSSGLGQQETQYF
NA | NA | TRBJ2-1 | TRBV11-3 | TGTGCCAGCAGCTTAGCAGGGGCGGGTGAGCAGTTCTTC | CASSLAGAGEQFF
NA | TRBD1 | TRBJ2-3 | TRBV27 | TGTGCCAGCAGGCTCACAGGGGCTAGCACAGATACGCAGTATTTT | CASRLTGASTDTQYF
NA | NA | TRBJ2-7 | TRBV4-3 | TGCGCCAGCAGCCAAGATCTCTCCTACGAGCAGTACTTC | CASSQDLSYEQYF
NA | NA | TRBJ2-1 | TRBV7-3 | TGTGCCAGCAGCTTAAATTCAGGGAACTCCTACAATGAGCAGTTCTTC | CASSLNSGNSYNEQFF
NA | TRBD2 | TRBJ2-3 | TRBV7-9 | TGTGCCAGCAGCCTCCTAGCGGGCGGGATAAGCACAGATACGCAGTATTTT | CASSLLAGGISTDTQYF
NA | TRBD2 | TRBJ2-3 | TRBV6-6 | TGTGCCACCGGGGGGGGCACAGATACGCAGTATTTT | CATGGGTDTQYF
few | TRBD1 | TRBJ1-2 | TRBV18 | TGTGCCAGCTCACCGGCCAGGGGGGACTATGGCTACACCTTC | CASSPARGDYGYTF
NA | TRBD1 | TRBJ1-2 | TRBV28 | TGTGCCAGCAGTTCCGAGGACAGGGGCGGCTATGGCTACACCTTC | CASSSEDRGGYGYTF
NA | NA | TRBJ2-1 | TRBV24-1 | TGTGCCACCAGTCGCGGGGGGCAGGACAGGGAGCAGTTCTTC | CATSRGGQDREQFF
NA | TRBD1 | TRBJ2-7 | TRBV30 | TGTGCCTGGGGGCCCCTGGGGACAGGGTCCTACGAGCAGTACTTC | CAWGPLGTGSYEQYF
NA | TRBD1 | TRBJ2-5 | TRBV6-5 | TGTGCCAGCAGTTCCGACAGGGACCAAGAGACCCAGTACTTC | CASSSDRDQETQYF
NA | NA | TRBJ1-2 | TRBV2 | TGTGCCAGCAGGAGGGACACACAGAACTATGGCTACACCTTC | CASRRDTQNYGYTF
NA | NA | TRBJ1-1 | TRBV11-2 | TGTGCCAGCAGCACCCTGGAGGGATACTCCTCCAGGAACACTGAAGCTTTCTTT | CASSTLEGYSSRNTEAFF
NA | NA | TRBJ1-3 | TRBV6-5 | TGTGCCAGTGGGGGGGACCGCCACTCTGGAAACACCATATATTTT | CASGGDRHSGNTIYF
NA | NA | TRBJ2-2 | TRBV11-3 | TGTGCCAGCAGCCCGCCTAGCGGGGAGCTGTTTTTT | CASSPPSGELFF
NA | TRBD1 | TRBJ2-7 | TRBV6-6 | TGTGCCACCATGTCGGGACAGGGAGCCTACGAGCAGTACTTC | CATMSGQGAYEQYF
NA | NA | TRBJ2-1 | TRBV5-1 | TGCGCCAGCCCCGGGAGTGAGCAGTTCTTC | CASPGSEQFF
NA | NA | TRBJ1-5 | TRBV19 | TGTGCCAGTACTAGTAGGGGGGGAAACAATCAGCCCCAGCATTTT | CASTSRGGNNQPQHF
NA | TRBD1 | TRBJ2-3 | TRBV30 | TGTGCCTGGAGTGCAGGCCGGACAGGGTCAAATACGCAGTATTTT | CAWSAGRTGSNTQYF
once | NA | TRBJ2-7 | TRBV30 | TGTGCCCAATTGGGCAGGGGTTTCGACGAGCAGTACTTC | CAQLGRGFDEQYF
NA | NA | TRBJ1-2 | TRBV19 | TGTGCCAGTAGTTGGGCTGATTATGGCTACACCTTC | CASSWADYGYTF
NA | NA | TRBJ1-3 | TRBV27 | TGTGCCAGCAGTTCTAACAGCCTCTCTGGAAACACCATATATTTT | CASSSNSLSGNTIYF
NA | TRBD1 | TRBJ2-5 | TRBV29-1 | TGCAGCGTTGTAAAGGGACAGGGGGACGAGACCCAGTACTTC | CSVVKGQGDETQYF
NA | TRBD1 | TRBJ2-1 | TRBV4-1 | TGCGCCAGCAGCCAAGGAGAGATATCGACAGGGAGCGGCGAGCAGTTCTTC | CASSQGEISTGSGEQFF
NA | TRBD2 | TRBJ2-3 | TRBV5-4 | TGTGCCAGCAGCTTTCTAGCGGGGGGTATGCGGGATACGCAGTATTTT | CASSFLAGGMRDTQYF
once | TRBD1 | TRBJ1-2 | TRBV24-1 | TGTGCCACCAGTGAAGTGGACAGGACCTATGGCTACACCTTC | CATSEVDRTYGYTF
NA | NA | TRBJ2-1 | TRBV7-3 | TGTGCCAGCAGCGAAAACAGGAAGGGAAGCCTGGATGAGCAGTTCTTC | CASSENRKGSLDEQFF
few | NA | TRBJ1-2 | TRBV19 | TGTGCCAGTAGTATAGATTTCGGAGACTCTGGCTACACCTTC | CASSIDFGDSGYTF
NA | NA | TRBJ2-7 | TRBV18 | TGTGCCAGCTCATGGCCGGGTTCCTACGAGCAGTACTTC | CASSWPGSYEQYF
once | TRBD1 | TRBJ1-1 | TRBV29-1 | TGCAGCGTTGGAGGGGGCATAGGGAACACTGAAGCTTTCTTT | CSVGGGIGNTEAFF